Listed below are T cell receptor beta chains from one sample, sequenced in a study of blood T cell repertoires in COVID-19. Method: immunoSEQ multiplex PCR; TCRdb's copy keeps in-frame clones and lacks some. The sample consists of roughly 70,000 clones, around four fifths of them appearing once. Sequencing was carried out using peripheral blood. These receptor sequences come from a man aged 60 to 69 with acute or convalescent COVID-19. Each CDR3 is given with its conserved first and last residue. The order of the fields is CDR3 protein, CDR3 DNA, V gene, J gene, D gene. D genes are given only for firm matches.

CDR3 protein: CASSLGGAEDTEAFF
CDR3 DNA: TGTGCCAGCAGTCTCGGGGGGGCTGAAGACACTGAAGCTTTCTTT
V gene: TRBV6-5
J gene: TRBJ1-1
D gene: -

CDR3 protein: CAISAQSVAGRVSNWETQYF
CDR3 DNA: TGTGCCATCAGTGCGCAGTCCGTAGCGGGGAGGGTCAGTAACTGGGAGACCCAGTACTTC
V gene: TRBV10-3
J gene: TRBJ2-5
D gene: TRBD2

CDR3 protein: CASSPKRGGGETQYF
CDR3 DNA: TGTGCCAGCAGTCCTAAGCGGGGGGGAGGTGAGACCCAGTACTTC
V gene: TRBV27
J gene: TRBJ2-5
D gene: TRBD2

CDR3 protein: CASSYLAGGPLLYNEQFF
CDR3 DNA: TGTGCCAGCAGTTACTTGGCGGGGGGCCCTCTACTCTACAATGAGCAGTTCTTC
V gene: TRBV6-2/TRBV6-3
J gene: TRBJ2-1
D gene: TRBD2

CDR3 protein: CASSPEAGSDYGYTF
CDR3 DNA: TGTGCCAGCAGCCCAGAAGCGGGGTCGGACTATGGCTACACCTTC
V gene: TRBV11-2
J gene: TRBJ1-2
D gene: -

CDR3 protein: CASRDRGRSTNEKLFF
CDR3 DNA: TGTGCCAGCCGGGACAGGGGGCGATCAACTAATGAAAAACTGTTTTTT
V gene: TRBV19
J gene: TRBJ1-4
D gene: TRBD1

CDR3 protein: CASSSNRAEAFF
CDR3 DNA: TGTGCCAGTAGTAGCAACCGGGCTGAAGCTTTCTTT
V gene: TRBV19
J gene: TRBJ1-1
D gene: -

CDR3 protein: CASSGTLAGDWGNIQYF
CDR3 DNA: TGTGCCAGCAGCGGAACCCTAGCGGGAGATTGGGGAAACATTCAGTACTTC
V gene: TRBV5-4
J gene: TRBJ2-4
D gene: TRBD2

CDR3 protein: CSARQGETQYF
CDR3 DNA: TGCAGTGCGCGACAGGGAGAGACCCAGTACTTC
V gene: TRBV20-1
J gene: TRBJ2-5
D gene: TRBD1

CDR3 protein: CASSQGTGELFF
CDR3 DNA: TGTGCCAGCAGTCAGGGTACCGGGGAGCTGTTTTTT
V gene: TRBV6-5
J gene: TRBJ2-2
D gene: -